These 2 T cell receptor beta chains were sequenced from one sample in a study of CD8+ T cells in alopecia areata. As to treatment: oral pan-JAK inhibitor, 5-10 mg twice daily. The sequencing template was cDNA reverse transcribed from extracted RNA. This table comes from immunoSEQ multiplex PCR, and its TCRdb copy is limited to in-frame clones, with some not included. The repertoire holds approximately 280,000 clones, nearly 60% seen once, with under 2% in the top ten. The sequencing here drew on CD4+ T cells sorted from blood, taken at week 24, from a patient treated with tofacitinib. Every receptor here comes from a human donor with alopecia areata.

The V call is TRBV28, the J call TRBJ1-6; the D gene is possibly TRBD1 (5 bases). Per germline, CDR1 MDHEN and CDR2 SYDVKM. The CDR3 has 17 amino acids. V lost 6 bases, J lost 6 bases, and 21 bases lay in between. The CDR3 DNA reads as TGTGCCAGCAGCGCCGCTCGGGCCGGGACGCCTAATTCACCCCTCCACTTT. It specifies CASSAARAGTPNSPLHF.

This clone came up a few times. The rearrangement uses TRBV7-2 and TRBJ1-5, with D maybe TRBD1 (6 bases). The germline V gene has CDR1 SGHTA and CDR2 FQGNSA. With 5 bases removed from V and 9 bases from J, the gap between germline ends came to 14 bases. The CDR3 extends over 13 amino acids. Written as DNA, the CDR3 is TGTGCCAGCAGCCTACAGGGTGCGCGGCCCCAGCATTTT. Protein sequence: CASSLQGARPQHF.